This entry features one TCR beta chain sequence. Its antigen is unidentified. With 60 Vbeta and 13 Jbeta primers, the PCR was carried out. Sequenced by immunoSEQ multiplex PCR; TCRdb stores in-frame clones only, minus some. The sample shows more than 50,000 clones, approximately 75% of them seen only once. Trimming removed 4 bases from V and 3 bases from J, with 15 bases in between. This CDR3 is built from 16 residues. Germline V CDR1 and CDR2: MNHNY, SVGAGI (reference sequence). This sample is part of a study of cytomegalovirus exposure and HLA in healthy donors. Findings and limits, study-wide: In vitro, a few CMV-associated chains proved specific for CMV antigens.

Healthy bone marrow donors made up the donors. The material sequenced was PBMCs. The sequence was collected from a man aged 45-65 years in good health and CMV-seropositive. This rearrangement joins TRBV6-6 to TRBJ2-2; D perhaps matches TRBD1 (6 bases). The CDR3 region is CASSSGVKGYTGELFF. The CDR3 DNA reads TGTGCCAGCAGTTCAGGGGTAAAAGGGTACACCGGGGAGCTGTTTTTT.